The next 17 T cell receptor beta chains were all read from a single sample in a study of blood T cells in healthy people across ages. The use of a sample-barcoded 5' primer and a J-beta primer mix characterized a second PCR of about 7 to 12 cycles. TCRdb reprocessed the 5' RACE reads via MiXCR and lists one record per CDR3 protein. This repertoire shows some 1.5 million distinct CDR3 sequences, about 30% found once; its top ten account for 7% to 9%. The sequencing sample was made of blood. The source of these receptors is a woman aged 25 to 39 in good health.

The chain combines TRBV10-3 with TRBJ2-7, with TRBD2 identical over 9 bases. The DNA matches TRBJ2-5 better at its end, which makes the J call doubtful. The CDR3 consists of 16 residues. Germline CDR1 and CDR2: ENHRY and SYGVKD. The CDR3 DNA reads as TGTGCCATCAGCGACGGGACTAGCCGGGGGAGCGAGACCCAGTACTTC. Translated, it gives CAISDGTSRGSETQYF.

This clonotype was seen a handful of times. The chain uses TRBV6-5 and TRBJ1-6, with TRBD1 matching over 9 bases. The J segment lost 10 bases and the V segment lost 6 bases, leaving 10 bases of the junction unmatched. Germline V lookup: CDR1 MNHEY, CDR2 SVGAGI. The CDR3 covers 15 residues. The CDR3 region has the DNA TGTGCCAGCAGCCTAATGGGGACAGGGCTGTCACCCCTCCACTTT. Amino acids: CASSLMGTGLSPLHF.

There are a few counts of this clonotype. The V gene is TRBV2, the J gene TRBJ2-3, with D possibly matching TRBD1 (6 bases). The CDR3 is 17 residues long. Trimming shortened V by 2 bases and J by 2 bases, and 17 bases separated the two germline ends. Germline-derived CDR1 and CDR2 are SNHLY and FYNNEI. The CDR3 DNA follows: TGTGCCAGCAGTGAATTGAGGACAGTCACCATCACAGATACGCAGTATTTT. It specifies CASSELRTVTITDTQYF.

This chain uses TRBV28 with TRBJ2-7; 12 nucleotides line up with TRBD2. CDR3 length equals 16 residues. V gave up 7 bases and J gave up 0 bases; unmatched junction bases: 7. Germline CDR1 and CDR2: MDHEN and SYDVKM. CDR3 region: CASTSGGVASSYEQYF. As DNA, the CDR3 is TGTGCCAGCACTAGCGGGGGGGTAGCGAGCTCCTACGAGCAGTACTTC.

V usage is TRBV27 and J usage is TRBJ2-2, with D maybe TRBD1 (6 bases). Germline V gene lookup returns CDR1 MNHEY and CDR2 SMNVEV (reference sequence). CDR3 length: 13 residues. Trimming took off 5 bases at V and 4 bases at J, with 8 bases between the two ends. CDR3 amino acids: CASSRGGTGELFF. CDR3 in DNA: TGTGCCAGCAGTCGAGGGGGCACCGGGGAGCTGTTTTTT.

The DNA for the CDR3 is TGTGCCAGCAGCCTCCTGACAGGGGCTGGAAACACCATATATTTT. Amino acid sequence: CASSLLTGAGNTIYF. This sequence joins TRBV11-2 and TRBJ1-3; 8 nucleotides line up with TRBD1. This CDR3 is 15 amino acids long. V lost 5 bases, J lost 2 bases, and 5 bases stayed unmatched. Germline V CDR1 and CDR2: SGHAT, FQNNGV.

This clonotype was found a few times. V is TRBV4-3 and J is TRBJ2-5, with D possibly TRBD2 on 6 matching bases. TRBJ2-7 explains the end of the DNA better; the J call may be wrong. CDR3 size: 15 residues. The germline CDR1 and CDR2 sequences are LGHNA and YSLEER. CDR3 coding DNA: TGCGCCAGCAGCCGAGAGGGAGGCCTGAAGGACGAGCAGTACTTC. Its protein product is CASSREGGLKDEQYF.

The gene calls are TRBV20-1 and TRBJ2-1; D call uncertain. The V and J ends lost 5 bases and 10 bases respectively, with 15 bases between them. This CDR3 contains 12 residues. Per germline, CDR1 DFQATT and CDR2 SNEGSKA (reference sequence). CDR3 sequence: CSAGARLPEQFF. The CDR3 DNA reads as TGCAGTGCTGGAGCCCGGCTACCGGAGCAGTTCTTC.

The rearrangement uses TRBV7-9 and TRBJ2-5; no firm D call. The CDR3 is made up of 13 amino acids. V lost 5 bases and J 2 bases, leaving 9 bases between the germline ends. Germline loops: CDR1 SEHNR, CDR2 FQNEAQ (reference sequence). The CDR3 coding sequence is TGTGCCAGCAGCACGGCGCGACAAGAGACCCAGTACTTC. Amino acids: CASSTARQETQYF.

This clonotype was counted between two and nine times. The rearrangement links TRBV12-3 or TRBV12-4 to TRBJ1-1, with TRBD1 matching 10 bases. With 6 bases clipped from V and 4 bases from J, the junction kept 8 bases outside the gene matches. The CDR3 is 15 amino acids. The CDR3: CASSSDRGGGTEAFF. The DNA for the CDR3 is TGTGCCAGCAGCTCGGACAGGGGGGGTGGCACTGAAGCTTTCTTT.

This clonotype has at least ten counts. J is TRBJ2-5 and V is TRBV7-8, with a weak D call TRBD1 (6 bases). V lost 5 bases and J lost 6, with 22 bases in between. The CDR3 runs 16 residues. Germline V gene sequence: CDR1 SGHVS, CDR2 FQNEAQ. The chain's CDR3 is CASSLQGTRIPKTQYF. In nucleotides, the CDR3 is TGTGCCAGCAGCCTCCAGGGGACCCGGATCCCTAAGACCCAGTACTTC.

The table lists this clonotype with a count of one. This may come from a read error, since a much larger clone is one base off. The chain carries TRBV6-1 and TRBJ2-7; maybe TRBD1 (6 bases). The CDR3 covers 13 residues. Germline CDR1 MNHNS, CDR2 SASEGT. The CDR3, as DNA: TGTGCCAGCATTCAAGGACAGTCCTACGGGCAGTACTTC. Its translation is CASIQGQSYGQYF.

This clonotype was counted a few times. V usage is TRBV27 and J usage is TRBJ2-3; D is unclear. Germline CDR1 is MNHEY and CDR2 is SMNVEV (reference sequence). CDR3 length: 13 amino acids. V shed 3 bases and J shed 4 bases, with 8 bases lying between them. CDR3 DNA: TGTGCCAGCAGTTTCCAGCGTCCAGATACGCAGTATTTT. Its protein is CASSFQRPDTQYF.

The V and J genes are TRBV27 and TRBJ1-2; D is unclear. The V and J ends lost 1 base and 4 bases respectively, with 13 bases between them. The CDR3 spans 15 residues. Germline V gene sequence: CDR1 MNHEY, CDR2 SMNVEV (reference sequence). In nucleotides, the CDR3 is TGTGCCAGCAGTTTATTGCCGGCGGGAAGCTATGGCTACACCTTC. Translating gives CASSLLPAGSYGYTF.

This clonotype has only one observation. The CDR3 is CASSFDIMTETQYF. The DNA for the CDR3 is TGTGCCAGCAGCTTCGACATTATGACGGAGACCCAGTACTTC. This chain connects TRBV5-5 to TRBJ2-5; D is undetermined. The germline V and J ends were trimmed by 2 bases and 5 bases, with 13 bases remaining between them. The CDR3 consists of 14 residues. Germline-derived CDR1 and CDR2 are SGHKS and YYEKEE (reference sequence).

With respect to this clonotype: A single base separates this from a much larger clone, so it may be a read error. The rearrangement links TRBV7-2 to TRBJ2-3; 8 bases align to TRBD2. V shed 4 bases and J 6 bases; nucleotides not matched to a gene: 12. Germline values: CDR1 SGHTA, CDR2 FQGNSA. The CDR3 contains 16 residues. The CDR3 region is CASSSINTRGRDTQYF. The CDR3 DNA sequence: TGTGCCAGCAGCTCCATAAATACTCGCGGGAGGGATACGCAGTATTTT.

This clonotype has more than one count but fewer than ten. V is TRBV20-1 and J is TRBJ2-1; 9 nucleotides match TRBD2. The CDR3 extends over 15 amino acids. Germline CDR1 reads DFQATT; CDR2 reads SNEGSKA (reference sequence). With 6 bases clipped from V and 4 bases from J, the junction kept 10 bases outside the gene matches. CDR3 nucleotide sequence: TGCAGTGCGTCTGGAGCGGGAGGTCGATACAATGAGCAGTTCTTC. It specifies CSASGAGGRYNEQFF.